The 16 T cell receptor beta chains listed next were all sequenced from one sample in a study of T cell responses to AZD1222 COVID-19 vaccine. TCRdb keeps only in-frame clones here, not all; method: immunoSEQ multiplex PCR. Seen here are 90,000 to 130,000 clones, 80% to 90% observed once, and the top ten hold about 15%. The sample consisted of peripheral blood, taken 28 days after the second AZD1222 dose. The receptors were gathered from an adult who received the AZD1222 COVID-19 vaccine.

In this sample, this clone turned up once. The chain joins TRBV7-6 to TRBJ2-1; D not certain. The germline CDR1 and CDR2 sequences are SGHVS and FNYEAQ. The CDR3 covers 14 residues. V shed 1 base and J shed 5 bases, with 9 bases lying between them. CDR3 in amino acids: CASSLEDGDNEQFF. The CDR3 nucleotides read TGTGCCAGCAGCTTAGAGGACGGCGACAATGAGCAGTTCTTC.

The chain employs TRBV5-4 and TRBJ1-1, with a weak D call TRBD1 (5 bases). The ends were cut back, 3 bases at V and 3 bases at J, with 12 bases in the middle. Germline assignment: CDR1 SGHNT and CDR2 YYREEE (reference sequence). The CDR3 loop spans 14 amino acids. The CDR3 DNA reads TGTGCCAGCAGCTGGAGGGGCAGGGACACTGAAGCTTTCTTT. This sequence encodes CASSWRGRDTEAFF.

The gene calls are TRBV4-1 and TRBJ1-2; D not resolved. CDR3 size: 16 residues. CDR1 and CDR2 (germline): MGHRA, YSYEKL. Trimming left V 1 base short and J 1 base short, with 13 bases between. The DNA of the CDR3 is TGCGCCAGCAGCCAAGCCGTTGGGCAGAATAACTATGGCTACACCTTC. Encoded protein: CASSQAVGQNNYGYTF.

The chain is built from TRBV5-4 and TRBJ1-1; 7 positions match TRBD1. V shed 3 bases, J shed 3 bases, and the junction held 8 bases outside the gene matches. CDR1 is SGHNT, CDR2 YYREEE, per germline (reference sequence). The length of the CDR3 is 15 residues. CDR3 nucleotides: TGTGCCAGCAGCTCCCCAACCCAGGGGGACACTGAAGCTTTCTTT. Its protein is CASSSPTQGDTEAFF. Looking up the rest from reference TRBV5-4 and TRBJ1-1 gives the full variable domain: ETGVTQSPTHLIKTRGQQVTLRCSSQSGHNTVSWYQQALGQGPQFIFQYYREEENGRGNFPPRFSGLQFPNYSSELNVNALELDDSALYLCASSSPTQGDTEAFFGQGTRLTVV.

V gene TRBV6-5 combines with J gene TRBJ2-5; weak D call: TRBD2 (6 bases). The V gene's germline CDR1 is MNHEY and CDR2 SVGAGI. Trimming stripped 5 bases from V and 12 bases from J, with 13 bases between. This CDR3 has 11 residues. CDR3 nucleotides: TGTGCCAGCAGTCTCGGGACTGGGGAGTACTTC. It yields the protein CASSLGTGEYF.

V and J are TRBV6-4 and TRBJ2-3, with TRBD2 matching 14 bases. This CDR3 spans 15 amino acids. V gave up 3 bases and J gave up 6 bases; unmatched junction bases: 2. Germline V CDR1 and CDR2: MRHNA, SNTAGT. The CDR3 sequence: CASSETSGGADTQYF. CDR3 nucleotide sequence: TGTGCCAGCAGTGAGACTAGCGGGGGGGCGGATACGCAGTATTTT.

The chain couples TRBV7-2 to TRBJ1-1; 7 positions match TRBD1. The CDR3 runs 15 residues. The germline CDR1 and CDR2 sequences are SGHTA and FQGNSA. After removal of 1 base from V and 3 bases from J, the junction contained 5 bases not matched to a gene. The CDR3 nucleotides are TGTGCCAGCAGCTTAGTGACAGGGTATGACACTGAAGCTTTCTTT. Translation: CASSLVTGYDTEAFF. Combining the CDR3 with reference TRBV7-2 and TRBJ1-1 gives the whole variable domain GAGVSQSPSNKVTEKGKDVELRCDPISGHTALYWYRQSLGQGLEFLIYFQGNSAPDKSGLPSDRFSAERTGGSVSTLTIQRTQQEDSAVYLCASSLVTGYDTEAFFGQGTRLTVV.

The rearrangement joins TRBV27 to TRBJ1-2; no clear D gene. Germline assignment: CDR1 MNHEY and CDR2 SMNVEV (reference sequence). Trimming took 2 bases from V and 4 from J, leaving 11 bases between them. The CDR3 length is 14 residues. The CDR3 spells CASSLTDGSYGYTF. DNA of the CDR3: TGTGCCAGCAGTTTAACAGACGGTAGCTATGGCTACACCTTC.

The V call is TRBV6-6, the J call TRBJ2-7, with 14 bases aligning to TRBD2. The CDR3 extends over 18 amino acids. V shed 5 bases, J shed 6 bases, and the junction held 15 bases outside the gene matches. CDR1 and CDR2 from the germline V gene are MNHNY and SVGAGI (reference sequence). The CDR3 protein is CASSLPSGTSGGQGEQYF. DNA of the CDR3: TGTGCCAGCAGTCTCCCCTCCGGGACTAGCGGGGGACAAGGCGAGCAGTACTTC.

The table lists this clone with a few counts. Germline and junction disagree at one end, which may indicate a read error. V and J are TRBV7-7 and TRBJ2-7; possible D gene TRBD2, 5 bases. This CDR3 contains 14 residues. The germline CDR1 and CDR2 sequences are SSHAT and FNYEAQ (reference sequence). The CDR3 region is CASSPTTGKGEQYF. The CDR3 DNA reads as TGTGCTAGCAGCCCAACTACGGGAAAGGGCGAGCAGTACTTC.

V is TRBV29-1 and J is TRBJ2-5, with D possibly TRBD1 on 6 matching bases. Trimming took 2 bases from V and 1 from J, leaving 14 bases between them. This CDR3 has 15 residues. Germline CDR1 reads SQVTM; CDR2 reads ANQGSEA. CDR3 DNA: TGCAGCGTTGAATTGGACAGCAGACCCCAAGAGACCCAGTACTTC. This sequence encodes CSVELDSRPQETQYF.

This clone came up once. The gene calls are TRBV19 and TRBJ2-2; possibly TRBD2 for D (6 bases). Trimming left V 10 bases short and J 1 base short, with 13 bases between. The CDR3 runs 14 residues. Per the germline V gene, CDR1 is LNHDA and CDR2 is SQIVND (reference sequence). CDR3 in DNA: TGTGCCACTGCCCGGGACTGGAACACCGGGGAGCTGTTTTTT. The encoded protein is CATARDWNTGELFF.

V and J are TRBV6-5 and TRBJ2-1, with D perhaps TRBD1 (6 bases). The CDR3 is 12 residues long. Germline V lookup: CDR1 MNHEY, CDR2 SVGAGI. V was shortened by 10 bases and J by 7 bases, with 14 bases between the two germline ends. As DNA, the CDR3 is TGTGCCACCGAAGGGGGAGCGAATGAGCAGTTCTTC. It encodes CATEGGANEQFF.

The gene calls are TRBV5-5 and TRBJ2-1, with D tentatively TRBD1 (7 bases). Per germline, CDR1 SGHKS and CDR2 YYEKEE (reference sequence). CDR3 size: 13 residues. With 4 bases removed from V and 4 bases from J, the gap between germline ends came to 9 bases. CDR3 residues: CASSAGQYNEQFF. The CDR3 coding sequence is TGTGCCAGCAGCGCGGGACAGTACAATGAGCAGTTCTTC.

V usage is TRBV19 and J usage is TRBJ2-5, with 7 bases matching TRBD1. Germline CDR1 and CDR2: LNHDA and SQIVND (reference sequence). This CDR3 is built from 14 residues. The J segment lost 11 bases and the V segment lost 6 bases, leaving 15 bases of the junction unmatched. The DNA for the CDR3 is TGTGCCAGTAGCTCTCCTTACAGGGGCCGATTACAGTACTTC. It encodes CASSSPYRGRLQYF. The entire variable domain, with the rest obtained from reference TRBV19 and TRBJ2-5, is as follows: DGGITQSPKYLFRKEGQNVTLSCEQNLNHDAMYWYRQDPGQGLRLIYYSQIVNDFQKGDIAEGYSVSREKKESFPLTVTSAQKNPTAFYLCASSSPYRGRLQYFGPGTRLLVL.

This clone occurred once. The rearrangement uses TRBV27 and TRBJ2-7; D is possibly TRBD2 (5 bases). The V gene lost 2 bases and the J gene lost 2 bases, with 22 bases spanning the gap. Germline V gives CDR1 MNHEY, CDR2 SMNVEV (reference sequence). The CDR3 has 18 amino acids. The CDR3 DNA reads as TGTGCCAGCAGTTTAAAGGCCTCTCCTAGCACGACAACCTACGAGCAGTACTTC. Its translation: CASSLKASPSTTTYEQYF.